These 2 T cell receptor beta chains were sequenced from one sample in a study of blood T cell repertoires in COVID-19. Profiling relied on immunoSEQ multiplex PCR, and the TCRdb table lists in-frame clones only, not all of them. The data show about 83,000 clones, about 82% seen once. The source material was peripheral blood. The receptors were gathered from a woman at least 80 years old with acute or convalescent COVID-19.

This chain connects TRBV6-5 to TRBJ1-1, with D perhaps matching TRBD1 (6 bases). This CDR3 is 15 amino acids long. Germline V CDR1 and CDR2: MNHEY, SVGAGI. Trimming removed 6 bases at V and 0 bases at J, with 14 bases between. The CDR3 sequence: CASRNRDGLNTEAFF. CDR3 sequence (DNA): TGTGCCAGCAGAAACAGGGACGGGCTGAACACTGAAGCTTTCTTT.

The CDR3 DNA is TGTGCCAGCAGCCGTCTCCAGGGCTACGAGCAGTACTTC. Its protein product is CASSRLQGYEQYF. The rearrangement joins TRBV6-2 or TRBV6-3 to TRBJ2-7; weak D call: TRBD1 (5 bases). V lost 6 bases and J 3 bases, leaving 12 bases between the germline ends. The germline gives CDR1 MNHEY, CDR2 SVGEGT. The CDR3 is made up of 13 amino acids.